What follows are 17 T cell receptor beta chains derived from one specimen sequenced in a study of human T cells and chemical hapten exposure. The sample's time point: patch test 2, 6 weeks after DPC sensitization. Sample treatment: therapeutic diphenylcyclopropenone sensitization with weekly scalp DPC. One entry per CDR3 protein, called by TCRdb with MiXCR from the RACE reads. The sample has under 450,000 distinct CDR3 sequences, under 6.5% seen once; the top ten hold less than 6.5%. Sequenced material: whole blood, taken in connection with sensitization to the hapten diphenylcyclopropenone (DPC). These receptor sequences come from a woman aged 18-30 years with alopecia areata. Some clones in this sample may be carry-over from other donors' samples.

This clonotype occurred a few times. The chain uses TRBV5-4 and TRBJ1-2; TRBD1 might be the D (5 bases). Germline CDR1 is SGHNT and CDR2 is YYREEE (reference sequence). The CDR3 consists of 15 residues. Between the trimmed V and J ends, which lost 6 bases and 8 bases, there was a span of 23 bases. The CDR3 is CASTTEGQGALGYTF. In DNA form, the CDR3 reads TGTGCCAGCACCACGGAGGGGCAGGGAGCGTTAGGCTACACCTTC.

This clonotype has only a few counts. This chain uses TRBV5-4 with TRBJ2-6; no clear D. CDR1 and CDR2 (germline): SGHNT, YYREEE (reference sequence). Trimming shortened V by 4 bases and J by 2 bases, and 7 bases separated the two germline ends. CDR3 length: 14 amino acids. The CDR3 bases are TGTGCCAGCAGCCCGGACGCTGGGGCCAACGTCCTGACTTTC. Translation: CASSPDAGANVLTF.

In its sample, this clonotype was seen many times. The chain links TRBV7-9 to TRBJ1-2, with D uncertain. The germline CDR1 and CDR2 sequences are SEHNR and FQNEAQ (reference sequence). Trimming pared 4 bases from V and 8 bases from J, leaving 17 bases between. This CDR3 comprises 14 residues. The CDR3 coding sequence is TGTGCCAGCAGCTCCGATCCCCTGGGCGTGGGCTACACCTTC. Translation gives CASSSDPLGVGYTF.

This clonotype was counted ten times or more. This chain connects TRBV11-1 to TRBJ1-1, with D perhaps matching TRBD1 (5 bases). From germline, CDR1 is SGHAT and CDR2 FQDESV (reference sequence). This CDR3 has 13 residues. V shed 10 bases and J shed 0 bases, with 12 bases lying between them. The CDR3 DNA sequence: TGTGCCACCAAGTCAGGGATGAACACTGAAGCTTTCTTT. Its protein is CATKSGMNTEAFF.

CDR3 nucleotides: TGCGCCAGCAGCATAGGACAGGCCACAGATACGCAGTATTTT. This translates into CASSIGQATDTQYF. The chain couples TRBV5-1 to TRBJ2-3; 7 bases line up with TRBD1. Germline values: CDR1 SGHRS, CDR2 YFSETQ. CDR3 length: 14 amino acids. V trimming: 4 bases; J trimming: 2 bases; junction bases outside the gene matches: 4.

The V gene is TRBV6-5, the J gene TRBJ2-3, with 8 bases matching TRBD2. The J segment lost 0 bases and the V segment lost 2 bases, leaving 4 bases of the junction unmatched. Germline V gene data show CDR1 as MNHEY and CDR2 as SVGAGI. The CDR3 is made up of 16 amino acids. CDR3 sequence reads: CASSYLAGSSTDTQYF. The DNA for the CDR3 is TGTGCCAGCAGTTACCTAGCGGGCTCTAGCACAGATACGCAGTATTTT.

This clonotype was picked up many times. The chain joins TRBV24-1 to TRBJ1-5; TRBD1 matches at 7 bases. CDR1 and CDR2 (germline): KGHDR, SFDVKD. This CDR3 region has 13 residues. After removal of 4 bases from V and 4 bases from J, the junction contained 0 bases not matched to a gene. The CDR3 DNA sequence: TGTGCCACCAGTGAACAGGGGAATCAGCCCCAGCATTTT. It specifies CATSEQGNQPQHF.

The J gene is TRBJ1-1, the V gene TRBV2, with 9 bases aligning to TRBD1. The J segment lost 0 bases and the V segment lost 7 bases, leaving 3 bases of the junction unmatched. Germline V lookup: CDR1 SNHLY, CDR2 FYNNEI. The CDR3 totals 14 residues. Here the CDR3 DNA reads TGTGCCAGCACCAGGACAGGGGTGAACACTGAAGCTTTCTTT. Translation: CASTRTGVNTEAFF.

The sample holds a few counts of this clonotype. The chain joins TRBV29-1 to TRBJ2-2; 9 nucleotides match TRBD1. Germline CDR1 reads SQVTM; CDR2 reads ANQGSEA. There are 24 residues in the CDR3. V trimming: 3 bases; J trimming: 3 bases; junction bases outside the gene matches: 32. The CDR3 loop reads CSVDPFPGQGSSPPLILDTGELFF. DNA of the CDR3: TGCAGCGTTGACCCGTTCCCGGGACAGGGATCTTCCCCCCCTCTTATCCTCGACACCGGGGAGCTGTTTTTT.

This clonotype was counted a few times. The chain carries TRBV28 and TRBJ1-2; 8 bases are shared with TRBD1. Germline V CDR1 and CDR2: MDHEN, SYDVKM. The V segment lost 5 bases and the J segment 5 bases; nucleotides outside the gene matches: 7. This CDR3 contains 14 residues. The CDR3: CASSPGQGPYGYTF. The CDR3 DNA follows: TGTGCCAGCAGTCCCGGACAGGGACCATATGGCTACACCTTC.

This clonotype has a handful of counts. The chain recombines TRBV6-6 with TRBJ2-7; TRBD2 aligns across 7 bases. J lost 4 bases, V lost 7 bases, and 13 bases had no gene match. The CDR3 has 15 residues. Germline CDR1 MNHNY, CDR2 SVGAGI (reference sequence). CDR3 loop: CASTPSTGGLYEQYF. Here the CDR3 DNA reads TGTGCCAGCACTCCATCTACGGGGGGACTATACGAGCAGTACTTC.

This clonotype was picked up a small number of times. This sequence joins TRBV9 and TRBJ2-3; possibly TRBD2 for D (5 bases). Germline V gene data show CDR1 as SGDLS and CDR2 as YYNGEE. The V end was cut by 0 bases, the J end by 0 bases, with 11 bases between. The length of the CDR3 is 16 residues. The CDR3 coding sequence is TGTGCCAGCAGCGTAGTGGCGGGTGTTAGCACAGATACGCAGTATTTT. Its translation: CASSVVAGVSTDTQYF.

The chain carries TRBV18 and TRBJ1-1; no clear D gene. This CDR3 region has 13 residues. Germline V gene lookup returns CDR1 KGHSH and CDR2 LQKENI. V shed 2 bases and J shed 6 bases, with 10 bases lying between them. The CDR3 DNA reads as TGTGCCAGCTCACCAGAATCCAGCTCTGAAGCTTTCTTT. Translating gives CASSPESSSEAFF. The full variable domain, completed using reference TRBV18 and TRBJ1-1, is NAGVMQNPRHLVRRRGQEARLRCSPMKGHSHVYWYRQLPEEGLKFMVYLQKENIIDESGMPKERFSAEFPKEGPSILRIQQVVRGDSAAYFCASSPESSSEAFFGQGTRLTVV.

This clonotype was found a few times. V usage is TRBV5-6 and J usage is TRBJ2-7, with D possibly being TRBD1 or TRBD2 (5 bases each). The CDR3 contains 14 residues. In germline, CDR1 is SGHDT, CDR2 YYEEEE. V gave up 4 bases and J gave up 4 bases, with 15 bases separating them. The DNA of the CDR3 is TGTGCCAGCAGCCCTATCCGGGACGGTTACGAGCAGTACTTC. This sequence encodes CASSPIRDGYEQYF.

The chain joins TRBV5-1 to TRBJ2-6; 7 bases are shared with TRBD1. The CDR3 extends over 16 amino acids. Germline V gives CDR1 SGHRS, CDR2 YFSETQ. V was clipped by 7 bases and J by 0 bases; unmatched bases: 7. In nucleotides, the CDR3 is TGCGCCAGCTGGGGACAGAGATCCTCTGGGGCCAACGTCCTGACTTTC. Its translation is CASWGQRSSGANVLTF.

The rearrangement uses TRBV7-2 and TRBJ2-7; 11 bases agree with TRBD1. V lost 4 bases to trimming and J lost 6 bases; unmatched junction nucleotides: 5. The CDR3 has 14 residues. CDR1 SGHTA and CDR2 FQGNSA come from the germline V gene. CDR3 sequence: CASSSGTGGGEQYF. For the CDR3, the DNA is TGTGCCAGCAGCTCCGGGACAGGGGGAGGCGAGCAGTACTTC. The entire variable domain, with the rest obtained from reference TRBV7-2 and TRBJ2-7, is as follows: GAGVSQSPSNKVTEKGKDVELRCDPISGHTALYWYRQSLGQGLEFLIYFQGNSAPDKSGLPSDRFSAERTGGSVSTLTIQRTQQEDSAVYLCASSSGTGGGEQYFGPGTRLTVT.

There are many counts of this clonotype. The chain links TRBV7-2 to TRBJ1-2; the D is unclear. CDR3 length equals 17 residues. From germline, CDR1 is SGHTA and CDR2 FQGNSA. V dropped 3 bases and J dropped 1 base, with 18 bases sitting between them. The CDR3 protein is CASSFIAGRTDNYGYTF. The CDR3 region has the DNA TGTGCCAGCAGCTTTATTGCAGGCCGCACAGATAACTATGGCTACACCTTC. Full variable domain (remainder filled in from reference TRBV7-2 and TRBJ1-2): GAGVSQSPSNKVTEKGKDVELRCDPISGHTALYWYRQSLGQGLEFLIYFQGNSAPDKSGLPSDRFSAERTGGSVSTLTIQRTQQEDSAVYLCASSFIAGRTDNYGYTFGSGTRLTVV.